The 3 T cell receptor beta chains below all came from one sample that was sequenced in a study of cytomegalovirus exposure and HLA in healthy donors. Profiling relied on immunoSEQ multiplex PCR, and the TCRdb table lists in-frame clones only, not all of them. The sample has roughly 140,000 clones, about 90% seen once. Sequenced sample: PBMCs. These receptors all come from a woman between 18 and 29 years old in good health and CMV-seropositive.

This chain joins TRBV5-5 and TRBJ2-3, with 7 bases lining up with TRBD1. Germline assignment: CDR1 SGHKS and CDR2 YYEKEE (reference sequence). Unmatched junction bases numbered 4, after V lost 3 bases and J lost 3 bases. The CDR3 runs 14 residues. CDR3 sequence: CASSSGGKTDTQYF. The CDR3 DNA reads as TGTGCCAGCAGCTCAGGGGGTAAGACAGATACGCAGTATTTT.

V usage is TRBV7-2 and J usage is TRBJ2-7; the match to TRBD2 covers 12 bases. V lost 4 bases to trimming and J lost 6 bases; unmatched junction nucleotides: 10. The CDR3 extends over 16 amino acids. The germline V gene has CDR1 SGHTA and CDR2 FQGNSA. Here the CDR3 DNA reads TGTGCCAGCAGCTCATTTCCTAGCGGGGGGGCTTTCGAGCAGTACTTC. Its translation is CASSSFPSGGAFEQYF.

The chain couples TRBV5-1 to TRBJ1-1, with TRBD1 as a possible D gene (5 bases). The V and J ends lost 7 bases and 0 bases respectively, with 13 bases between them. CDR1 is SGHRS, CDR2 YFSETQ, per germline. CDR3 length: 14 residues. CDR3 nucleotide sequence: TGCGCCAGCTCAGGAGGGACTATGAACACTGAAGCTTTCTTT. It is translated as CASSGGTMNTEAFF.